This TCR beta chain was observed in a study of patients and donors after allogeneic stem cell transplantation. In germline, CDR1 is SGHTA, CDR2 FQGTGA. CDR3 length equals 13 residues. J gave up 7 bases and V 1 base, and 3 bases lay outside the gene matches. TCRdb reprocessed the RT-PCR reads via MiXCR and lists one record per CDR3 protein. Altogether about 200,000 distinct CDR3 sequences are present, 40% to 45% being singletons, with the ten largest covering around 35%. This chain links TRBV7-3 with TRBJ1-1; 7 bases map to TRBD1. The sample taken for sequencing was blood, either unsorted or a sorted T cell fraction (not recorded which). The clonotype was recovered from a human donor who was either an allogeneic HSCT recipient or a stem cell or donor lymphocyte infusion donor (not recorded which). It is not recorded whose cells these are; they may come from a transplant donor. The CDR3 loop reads CASSLSRDSEAFF. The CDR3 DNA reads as TGTGCCAGCAGCTTAAGCCGGGACAGTGAAGCTTTCTTT.